Each of the 19 T cell receptor beta chains below was sequenced from the same sample in a study of Graves' ophthalmopathy and Graves' hyperthyroidism. Using RNA transcripts, the TCR beta CDR3 regions were amplified. HTBI-primed RT-PCR formed the first round, and a multiplex PCR formed the second. TCRdb analysed the multiplex PCR reads with MiXCR anew, one entry per CDR3 protein. This table holds about half a million distinct CDR3 sequences, 14% found once. The sequencing sample was made of blood. The receptors here all came from a woman in her 30s with Graves' ophthalmopathy.

This clonotype has at least ten counts. The V gene is TRBV7-3, the J gene TRBJ1-2, with 8 bases that match TRBD1. The germline gives CDR1 SGHTA, CDR2 FQGTGA. V shed 5 bases, J shed 8 bases, and the junction held 10 bases outside the gene matches. This CDR3 has 14 amino acids. For the CDR3, the DNA is TGTGCCAGCAGCGTCGGACAGGGTGGTGAAGGCTACACCTTC. It yields the protein CASSVGQGGEGYTF.

At least ten counts were recorded for this clonotype. The genes are TRBV29-1 and TRBJ1-2; D gene ambiguous. The CDR3 totals 14 residues. CDR1 is SQVTM, CDR2 ANQGSEA, per germline. V lost 3 bases and J lost 2, with 13 bases in between. The CDR3 nucleotides read TGCAGCGTTGATCGCTTGGGGTCAAACTATGGCTACACCTTC. It codes for CSVDRLGSNYGYTF.

This clonotype was recorded many times. The gene calls are TRBV5-1 and TRBJ2-4, with a possible D match to TRBD1 (7 bases). V dropped 4 bases and J dropped 0 bases, with 14 bases sitting between them. The CDR3 contains 16 residues. CDR1 and CDR2 (germline): SGHRS, YFSETQ. CDR3 residues: CASSAGQSLAKNIQYF. The CDR3 DNA reads as TGCGCCAGCAGCGCGGGACAGAGTCTAGCCAAAAACATTCAGTACTTC.

This rearrangement joins TRBV29-1 to TRBJ1-1, with TRBD1 as a possible D gene (5 bases). The germline V gene has CDR1 SQVTM and CDR2 ANQGSEA. The CDR3 spans 13 residues. V lost 2 bases and J lost 4, with 11 bases in between. The CDR3 DNA follows: TGCAGCGTTGAATCGCCAGGGCGCACTGAAGCTTTCTTT. It is translated as CSVESPGRTEAFF.

Remarks on this clonotype: Since a much larger clone is just one base distant, this may be a read error. The chain links TRBV27 to TRBJ1-2; tentative D call: TRBD1 (6 bases). Trimming took off 5 bases at V and 0 bases at J, with 10 bases between the two ends. Germline V gives CDR1 MNHEY, CDR2 SMNVEV (reference sequence). CDR3 length: 14 amino acids. In nucleotides, the CDR3 is TGTGCCAGCAGTGTAGACAGGTCTAACTATGGCTACACCTTC. Translation gives CASSVDRSNYGYTF.

A word on this clonotype: A read error may explain this, as a much larger clone is one base away. The chain couples TRBV5-1 to TRBJ2-7; TRBD2 matches 7 bases. Germline CDR1 and CDR2: SGHRS and YFSETQ. This CDR3 has 15 amino acids. The junction had 17 bases not matched to a gene; V was cut back by 7 bases and J by 7 bases. The chain's CDR3 is CASHPSGGLTEEQYF. The DNA of the CDR3 is TGCGCCAGCCACCCCTCGGGAGGCCTAACGGAGGAGCAGTACTTC.

This clonotype was seen at least ten times. The gene calls are TRBV7-2 and TRBJ2-7; 15 nucleotides line up with TRBD2. V trimming: 4 bases; J trimming: 2 bases; junction bases outside the gene matches: 6. Germline V lookup: CDR1 SGHTA, CDR2 FQGNSA. This CDR3 region has 17 residues. This CDR3 is CASSWTSGGEKTYEQYF. The CDR3 nucleotides are TGTGCCAGCAGCTGGACTAGCGGGGGGGAAAAGACCTACGAGCAGTACTTC.

This clonotype was detected a few times. The V and J genes are TRBV27 and TRBJ2-7; TRBD1 aligns across 10 bases. CDR3 length equals 15 residues. The V segment lost 1 base and the J segment 5 bases; nucleotides outside the gene matches: 5. Per the germline V gene, CDR1 is MNHEY and CDR2 is SMNVEV (reference sequence). Here the CDR3 reads CASSLYGTGAHEQYF. In DNA, the CDR3 is TGTGCCAGCAGTTTATACGGGACAGGGGCGCACGAGCAGTACTTC.

In its sample, this clonotype was seen a few times. The chain combines TRBV6-1 with TRBJ2-2; TRBD1 is a possible D gene (5 bases). CDR3 length: 14 residues. Germline CDR1 MNHNS, CDR2 SASEGT. The germline V and J ends were trimmed by 11 bases and 3 bases, with 16 bases remaining between them. The CDR3 coding sequence is TGTGCCCAAAAACAGGACCAATACACCGGGGAGCTGTTTTTT. This gives the protein CAQKQDQYTGELFF.

This clonotype was observed at least ten times. V usage is TRBV6-1 and J usage is TRBJ2-7; D perhaps matches TRBD1 (5 bases). The V gene lost 0 bases and the J gene lost 0 bases, with 12 bases spanning the gap. This CDR3 region has 16 residues. Germline V gives CDR1 MNHNS, CDR2 SASEGT. Here the CDR3 reads CASSEAVGRPSYEQYF. CDR3 coding DNA: TGTGCCAGCAGTGAAGCTGTGGGGCGACCCTCCTACGAGCAGTACTTC.

This clonotype was detected many times. The CDR3 loop reads CASSPGLRNTEAFF. For the CDR3, the DNA is TGTGCCAGCAGCCCGGGGCTCCGGAACACTGAAGCTTTCTTT. The chain links TRBV7-9 to TRBJ1-1; tentatively, D is TRBD1 (5 bases). V dropped 5 bases and J dropped 1 base, with 11 bases sitting between them. The CDR3 loop spans 14 amino acids. Germline values: CDR1 SEHNR, CDR2 FQNEAQ (reference sequence).

This clonotype was seen ten or more times. The chain combines TRBV7-3 with TRBJ1-6, with D unclear. V lost 3 bases and J lost 10, with 10 bases in between. This CDR3 spans 13 amino acids. CDR1 is SGHTA and CDR2 is FQGTGA in the germline V gene. This chain's CDR3 is CASSLGSGSPLHF. The CDR3 region has the DNA TGTGCCAGCAGCTTGGGCTCGGGGTCACCCCTCCACTTT. Drawing the rest from reference TRBV7-3 and TRBJ1-6, the complete variable domain is GAGVSQTPSNKVTEKGKYVELRCDPISGHTALYWYRQSLGQGPEFLIYFQGTGAADDSGLPNDRFFAVRPEGSVSTLKIQRTERGDSAVYLCASSLGSGSPLHFGNGTRLTVT.

In this sample, this clonotype turned up many times. The chain uses TRBV6-1 and TRBJ1-2; TRBD1 matches at 7 bases. The V segment lost 1 base and the J segment 4 bases; nucleotides outside the gene matches: 6. Per germline, CDR1 MNHNS and CDR2 SASEGT. The CDR3 is 15 residues long. The CDR3 sequence is CASSEGRGPGYGYTF. The DNA for the CDR3 is TGTGCCAGCAGTGAAGGGAGGGGGCCTGGCTATGGCTACACCTTC.

With respect to this clonotype: Since no conserved phenylalanine or tryptophan closes the CDR3, a read error is the likely cause. V gene TRBV7-9 combines with J gene TRBJ1-5; 8 bases line up with TRBD1. The CDR3 spans 14 residues. Germline-derived CDR1 and CDR2 are SEHNR and FQNEAQ (reference sequence). Germline trimming cut 5 bases from V and 2 bases from J; bases unmatched to any gene: 2. CDR3 region: CASSPTGGNQPQHL. CDR3 in DNA: TGTGCCAGCAGCCCGACAGGGGGCAATCAGCCCCAGCATTTG.

This clonotype was counted many times. V is TRBV6-1 and J is TRBJ2-2, with D perhaps TRBD2 (5 bases). The CDR3 loop spans 16 amino acids. Between the trimmed V and J ends, which lost 6 bases and 6 bases, there was a span of 20 bases. Germline CDR1 reads MNHNS; CDR2 reads SASEGT. In DNA form, the CDR3 reads TGTGCCAGCAGGCTTACACTACTAGGCTATTCCGGGGAGCTGTTTTTT. It yields the protein CASRLTLLGYSGELFF.

This clonotype was seen many times. The CDR3 loop reads CASGPQGSEQYF. The DNA of the CDR3 is TGTGCCAGCGGCCCCCAGGGAAGCGAGCAGTACTTC. The chain uses TRBV11-2 and TRBJ2-7; D is perhaps TRBD1 (5 bases). Germline CDR1 is SGHAT and CDR2 is FQNNGV. The CDR3 sequence is 12 residues long. V lost 8 bases and J lost 6, with 14 bases in between. Using reference TRBV11-2 and TRBJ2-7 for the parts outside the CDR3, the full variable domain is EAGVAQSPRYKIIEKRQSVAFWCNPISGHATLYWYQQILGQGPKLLIQFQNNGVVDDSQLPKDRFSAERLKGVDSTLKIQPAKLEDSAVYLCASGPQGSEQYFGPGTRLTVT.

This clonotype was observed many times. The chain couples TRBV12-3 or TRBV12-4 to TRBJ1-3; no definite D call. The CDR3 consists of 12 residues. V was clipped by 5 bases and J by 5 bases, with 7 bases between them. CDR3 bases: TGTGCCAGCAGTCTCCTTAGAAACACCATATATTTT. It is translated as CASSLLRNTIYF.

In its sample, this clonotype was seen a few times. The chain has TRBV3-1 and TRBJ2-7, with a weak D call TRBD2 (6 bases). Trimming pared 5 bases from V and 5 bases from J, leaving 19 bases between. The germline V gene has CDR1 LGHDT and CDR2 YNNKEL (reference sequence). This CDR3 spans 15 amino acids. The CDR3 DNA reads TGTGCCAGCAGCTTTTCCCACGGGGGTACTAACGAGCAGTACTTC. Its translation: CASSFSHGGTNEQYF.

This clonotype was observed a handful of times. The J gene is TRBJ2-4, the V gene TRBV20-1; TRBD2 agrees at 14 bases. Germline CDR1 is DFQATT and CDR2 is SNEGSKA (reference sequence). J was trimmed by 5 bases and V by 1 base; bases with no gene match: 4. CDR3 length: 16 residues. The DNA for the CDR3 is TGCAGTGCTAGAGCTCGGACTAGCGGGAGGCAAAACATTCAGTACTTC. Translation: CSARARTSGRQNIQYF.